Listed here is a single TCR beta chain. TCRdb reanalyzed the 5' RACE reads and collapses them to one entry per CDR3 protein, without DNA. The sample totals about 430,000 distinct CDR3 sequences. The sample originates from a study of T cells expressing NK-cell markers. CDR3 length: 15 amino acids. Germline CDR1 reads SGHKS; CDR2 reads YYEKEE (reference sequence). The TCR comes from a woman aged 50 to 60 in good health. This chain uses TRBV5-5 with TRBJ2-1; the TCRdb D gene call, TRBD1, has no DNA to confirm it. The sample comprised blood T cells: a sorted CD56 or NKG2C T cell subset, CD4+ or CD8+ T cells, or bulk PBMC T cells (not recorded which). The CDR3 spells CASKAGTLPNNEQFF.